The 6 T cell receptor beta chains below were found in one sample sequenced in a study of blood T cell repertoires in COVID-19. The assay was immunoSEQ multiplex PCR, and TCRdb's table has in-frame clones only and misses some. The sample contains roughly 200,000 clones, about four fifths of which appear only once. The sequencing input was peripheral blood. These receptors originate from a man in his 70s with active or convalescent COVID-19.

This clone was recorded once. The CDR3 DNA sequence: TGTGCCAGCAGTGAAAGGGAGGGCTACGAGCAGTACTTC. This gives the protein CASSEREGYEQYF. V is TRBV6-1 and J is TRBJ2-7; 7 bases are a match to TRBD2. Germline V CDR1 and CDR2: MNHNS, SASEGT. CDR3 length: 13 residues. J lost 3 bases, V lost 2 bases, and 1 base had no gene match.

The gene calls are TRBV11-2 and TRBJ2-7; 9 bases match TRBD1. The CDR3 loop spans 14 amino acids. CDR1 is SGHAT, CDR2 FQNNGV, per germline. V was pared by 3 bases and J by 6 bases, with 6 bases of the junction left unmatched. For the CDR3, the DNA is TGTGCCAGCAGCTTTAACAGGGGGCCTTTCGAGCAGTACTTC. Protein: CASSFNRGPFEQYF.

The chain joins TRBV5-1 to TRBJ1-2; 8 bases map to TRBD1. The CDR3 loop spans 15 amino acids. J lost 8 bases, V lost 4 bases, and 13 bases had no gene match. From germline, CDR1 is SGHRS and CDR2 YFSETQ. In nucleotides, the CDR3 is TGCGCCAGCAGCATCGGACAGGGAGGCTTGGACGGCTACACCTTC. Translated, it gives CASSIGQGGLDGYTF.

The DNA of the CDR3 is TGTGCCAGCAGTTACCATCAGGGCTCGAACACTGAAGCTTTCTTT. Translation: CASSYHQGSNTEAFF. The chain recombines TRBV6-6 with TRBJ1-1, with a weak D call TRBD1 (5 bases). Trimming cost V 2 bases and J 1 base, with 11 bases left between them. The germline CDR1 and CDR2 sequences are MNHNY and SVGAGI (reference sequence). The CDR3 has 15 residues.

The CDR3 bases are TGTGCCAGCAGCCAGTCTCCCAATCAGCCCCAGCATTTT. Protein sequence: CASSQSPNQPQHF. V usage is TRBV4-2 and J usage is TRBJ1-5, with D unresolved. The germline V gene encodes CDR1 LGHNA and CDR2 YNFKEQ. V dropped 3 bases and J dropped 3 bases, with 6 bases sitting between them. The CDR3 is 13 amino acids.

Written as DNA, the CDR3 is TGTGCCAGCAGCTTATCTCATAGCCCCATGAATGAGCAGTTCTTC. It translates to CASSLSHSPMNEQFF. V is TRBV11-1 and J is TRBJ2-1; no clear D gene. Germline V gene data show CDR1 as SGHAT and CDR2 as FQDESV (reference sequence). The CDR3 loop spans 15 amino acids. Trimming cost V 2 bases and J 7 bases, with 15 bases left between them.